The sample holds a few counts of the clone carrying this T cell receptor (beta chain). The data are from a study of blood T cell repertoires in COVID-19. The CDR3 loop spans 15 amino acids. TCRdb's copy holds only in-frame clones and misses some; the assay was immunoSEQ multiplex PCR. The sample lists some 250,000 clones; approximately 91% were seen once. Sequenced sample: PBMCs or T cells enriched from blood (not recorded which). The sequence was obtained from a human donor in a cohort exposed to, infected with or recovered from COVID-19 (not recorded which). The donor label of this sample is uncertain. The chain employs TRBV12-2 and TRBJ1-1. TRBV12-2 is described as a pseudogene. CDR3: CASRTSGEPRTEAFF. In DNA, the CDR3 is TGTGCAAGTCGCACAAGTGGAGAACCCCGGACTGAAGCTTTCTTT.